The rows below give T cell receptor beta chains drawn from one sample of a study of T-cell reconstitution after alpha-beta-depleted transplantation in children. Each CDR3 protein is one row after TCRdb ran MiXCR on the PCR reads. The profile covers about 540,000 distinct CDR3 sequences, with 20% to 30% appearing a single time and around 36% taken by the ten largest. The sample was PBMCs, taken before TCRalphabeta/CD19-depleted stem cell transplant. These receptors all come from a boy in the first two years of life with Wiskott-Aldrich syndrome, due to receive a stem cell transplant. Both conserved end residues are part of each CDR3. Each record gives: D gene, clone size, V gene, J gene, CDR3 protein, CDR3 DNA. D genes are given only for firm matches. The size field is filled for only some rows; it gives once, few, many or a size class.

D: .; size: .; V: TRBV20-1; J: TRBJ2-2; CDR3: CSATRDPATGELFF; DNA: TGCAGTGCTACTAGGGATCCCGCGACCGGGGAGCTGTTTTTT
D: TRBD2; size: .; V: TRBV9; J: TRBJ2-1; CDR3: CASSVTGTRSNEQFF; DNA: TGTGCCAGCAGCGTTACCGGGACTAGATCCAATGAGCAGTTCTTC
D: .; size: few; V: TRBV7-3; J: TRBJ1-6; CDR3: CASSLGGGPPLHF; DNA: TGTGCCAGCAGCTTAGGTGGAGGTCCACCCCTCCACTTT
D: .; size: .; V: TRBV18; J: TRBJ2-5; CDR3: CASSPKTETQYF; DNA: TGTGCCAGCTCACCAAAGACGGAGACCCAGTACTTC
D: TRBD2; size: few; V: TRBV12-3/TRBV12-4; J: TRBJ2-1; CDR3: CASSLSVGSGRYAAYNEQFF; DNA: TGTGCCAGCAGTTTATCAGTGGGTAGCGGGCGGTACGCCGCATACAATGAGCAGTTCTTC
D: TRBD2; size: .; V: TRBV6-5; J: TRBJ2-5; CDR3: CASSYSTSAGAPRETQYF; DNA: TGTGCCAGCAGTTACTCGACTAGCGCGGGAGCCCCGAGGGAGACCCAGTACTTC
D: .; size: many; V: TRBV20-1; J: TRBJ2-1; CDR3: CSARVGSALGNEQFF; DNA: TGCAGTGCTAGGGTCGGGAGCGCCTTAGGGAATGAGCAGTTCTTC
D: .; size: once; V: TRBV28; J: TRBJ2-5; CDR3: CASSEGTQQETQYF; DNA: TGTGCCAGCAGTGAAGGGACTCAACAAGAGACCCAGTACTTC
D: TRBD1; size: .; V: TRBV4-1; J: TRBJ1-2; CDR3: CASSQTTGGLANYGYTF; DNA: TGCGCCAGCAGCCAAACAACAGGGGGCTTAGCTAACTATGGCTACACCTTC
D: TRBD1; size: .; V: TRBV3-1; J: TRBJ1-1; CDR3: CASCQARGHTEAFF; DNA: TGTGCCTCCTGCCAAGCCAGGGGGCACACTGAAGCTTTCTTT
D: .; size: .; V: TRBV29-1; J: TRBJ1-2; CDR3: CSVAGEQGPYGYTF; DNA: TGCAGCGTTGCGGGGGAACAGGGCCCCTACGGCTACACCTTC
D: .; size: few; V: TRBV7-9; J: TRBJ1-1; CDR3: CASSLHQGRNTEAFF; DNA: TGTGCCAGCAGTCTTCACCAGGGGCGGAACACTGAAGCTTTCTTT
D: TRBD2; size: .; V: TRBV2; J: TRBJ2-1; CDR3: CASSVGRVSYNEQFF; DNA: TGTGCCAGCAGTGTGGGGAGGGTCTCCTACAATGAGCAGTTCTTC
D: .; size: .; V: TRBV20-1; J: TRBJ1-3; CDR3: CSAIWGKGNTIYF; DNA: TGCAGTGCTATTTGGGGAAAGGGAAACACCATATATTTT
D: .; size: .; V: TRBV5-1; J: TRBJ2-5; CDR3: CASSLATGVETQYF; DNA: TGCGCCAGCAGCTTGGCGACGGGAGTGGAGACCCAGTACTTC
D: TRBD1; size: few; V: TRBV12-3/TRBV12-4; J: TRBJ1-4; CDR3: CASSSQGGAREKLFF; DNA: TGTGCCAGCAGTTCCCAAGGGGGCGCCCGTGAAAAACTGTTTTTT
D: .; size: few; V: TRBV20-1; J: TRBJ2-2; CDR3: CSARFRQNSNTGELFF; DNA: TGCAGTGCTAGATTCCGACAGAATTCGAACACCGGGGAGCTGTTTTTT
D: .; size: .; V: TRBV2; J: TRBJ2-1; CDR3: CASSVNRVYNEQFF; DNA: TGTGCCAGCAGTGTGAACAGGGTTTACAATGAGCAGTTCTTC
D: TRBD1; size: few; V: TRBV12-3/TRBV12-4; J: TRBJ1-2; CDR3: CASSPFRDRDFYGYTF; DNA: TGTGCCAGCAGCCCTTTCCGGGACAGAGACTTCTATGGCTACACCTTC
D: TRBD1; size: few; V: TRBV5-1; J: TRBJ2-7; CDR3: CASSGRDRVNSPYEQYF; DNA: TGCGCCAGCAGCGGCCGGGACAGGGTCAATTCGCCCTACGAGCAGTACTTC
D: TRBD1; size: .; V: TRBV7-7; J: TRBJ2-7; CDR3: CASSENDITGDEQYF; DNA: TGTGCCAGCAGCGAGAACGACATCACAGGGGACGAGCAGTACTTC
D: .; size: .; V: TRBV7-8; J: TRBJ2-3; CDR3: CASSLPHGEATDTQYF; DNA: TGTGCCAGCAGCCTCCCCCATGGGGAGGCCACAGATACGCAGTATTTT
D: .; size: .; V: TRBV28; J: TRBJ1-5; CDR3: CASRPPRVNQPQHF; DNA: TGTGCCAGCAGGCCACCAAGGGTAAATCAGCCCCAGCATTTT
D: TRBD1; size: .; V: TRBV14; J: TRBJ2-7; CDR3: CASSQRPHRDRGHEQYF; DNA: TGTGCCAGCAGCCAAAGGCCCCACCGGGACAGGGGACACGAGCAGTACTTC
D: .; size: .; V: TRBV5-1; J: TRBJ2-1; CDR3: CASRGLASYNEQFF; DNA: TGCGCCAGCAGAGGTCTAGCGTCCTACAATGAGCAGTTCTTC
D: TRBD2; size: .; V: TRBV5-1; J: TRBJ2-1; CDR3: CASQRETFYNEQFF; DNA: TGCGCCAGCCAGCGGGAGACCTTCTACAATGAGCAGTTCTTC
D: TRBD1; size: .; V: TRBV12-3/TRBV12-4; J: TRBJ2-1; CDR3: CASRPMDRDRNEQFF; DNA: TGTGCCAGCAGACCTATGGACAGGGATCGGAATGAGCAGTTCTTC
D: .; size: few; V: TRBV20-1; J: TRBJ2-5; CDR3: CSAPRQYQETQYF; DNA: TGCAGTGCTCCACGACAGTACCAAGAGACCCAGTACTTC
D: TRBD2; size: few; V: TRBV5-6; J: TRBJ2-7; CDR3: CASKLREGLEQYF; DNA: TGTGCCAGCAAGTTACGGGAGGGCCTCGAGCAGTACTTC
D: TRBD2; size: few; V: TRBV7-2; J: TRBJ2-1; CDR3: CASSLTIAGAYNEQFF; DNA: TGTGCCAGCAGCTTAACGATAGCGGGGGCCTACAATGAGCAGTTCTTC